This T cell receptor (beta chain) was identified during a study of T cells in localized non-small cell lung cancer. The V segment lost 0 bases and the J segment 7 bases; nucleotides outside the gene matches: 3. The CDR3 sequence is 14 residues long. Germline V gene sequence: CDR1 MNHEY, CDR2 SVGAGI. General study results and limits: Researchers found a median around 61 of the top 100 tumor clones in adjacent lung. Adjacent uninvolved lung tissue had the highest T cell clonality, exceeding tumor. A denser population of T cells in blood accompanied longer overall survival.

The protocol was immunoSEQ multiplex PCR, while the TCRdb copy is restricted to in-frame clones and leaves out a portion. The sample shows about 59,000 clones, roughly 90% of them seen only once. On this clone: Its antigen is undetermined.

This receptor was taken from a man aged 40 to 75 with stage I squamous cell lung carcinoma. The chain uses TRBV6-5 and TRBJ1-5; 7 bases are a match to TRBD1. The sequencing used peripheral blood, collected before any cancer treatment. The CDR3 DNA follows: TGTGCCAGCAGTTACTCAGGGGGCGGACAGCCCCAGCATTTT. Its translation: CASSYSGGGQPQHF.